This entry lists 14 T cell receptor beta chains sequenced from one sample in a study of CD8 T cells in Susac syndrome. Reverse transcription of about 0.5 to 1 ug RNA was carried out with random hexamers. Using its own MiXCR run on the immunoSEQ multiplex PCR reads, TCRdb lists one record per CDR3 protein. The sample has under 90,000 distinct CDR3 sequences, more than 85% seen once. Sequenced: CD8+ T cells from PBMCs. The receptors derive from a human donor with Susac syndrome.

This chain connects TRBV20-1 to TRBJ2-1; D perhaps matches TRBD1 (5 bases). Trimming cost V 1 base and J 3 bases, with 10 bases left between them. The germline V gene encodes CDR1 DFQATT and CDR2 SNEGSKA (reference sequence). CDR3 length equals 14 residues. CDR3 sequence reads: CSARGRVDYNEQFF. Here the CDR3 DNA reads TGCAGTGCTAGAGGCAGGGTCGACTACAATGAGCAGTTCTTC.

V is TRBV2 and J is TRBJ2-7, with D possibly TRBD1 on 6 matching bases. The CDR3 extends over 14 amino acids. The germline CDR1 and CDR2 sequences are SNHLY and FYNNEI. Trimming removed 5 bases at V and 0 bases at J, with 11 bases between. CDR3 amino acids: CASSIGQSSYEQYF. CDR3 sequence (DNA): TGTGCCAGCAGTATAGGACAGTCCTCCTACGAGCAGTACTTC.

V usage is TRBV19 and J usage is TRBJ1-2; no definite D call. This CDR3 is 13 amino acids long. V was cut by 10 bases and J by 4 bases, with 16 bases left in between. Germline V CDR1 and CDR2: LNHDA, SQIVND (reference sequence). CDR3 in amino acids: CATSASGFYGYTF. The DNA of the CDR3 is TGTGCCACCTCCGCTTCGGGCTTCTATGGCTACACCTTC.

The chain uses TRBV30 and TRBJ2-7; a weak D match, TRBD1 (6 bases). The CDR3 runs 19 residues. V shed 1 base and J shed 4 bases, with 29 bases lying between them. Per germline, CDR1 GTSNPN and CDR2 SVGIG (reference sequence). The CDR3 reads CAWSALTPSDSAMHYEQYF. Written as DNA, the CDR3 is TGTGCCTGGAGTGCCCTTACTCCTTCGGACAGCGCCATGCATTACGAGCAGTACTTC.

The rearrangement uses TRBV6-4 and TRBJ1-2, with TRBD1 matching 7 bases. CDR3 length: 15 residues. V dropped 2 bases and J dropped 4; count of bases not matched to a gene: 7. CDR1 is MRHNA, CDR2 SNTAGT, per germline. The CDR3 DNA reads as TGTGCCAGCAGTGACACCCCCGGGACAGCCTATGGCTACACCTTC. It is translated as CASSDTPGTAYGYTF.

The chain combines TRBV28 with TRBJ2-7, with 10 bases fitting TRBD1. The V gene end was trimmed by 2 bases and the J gene end by 3 bases; junction bases not matched to a gene: 10. Germline CDR1 is MDHEN and CDR2 is SYDVKM. The length of the CDR3 is 17 residues. The CDR3 loop is CASSLSSRDRGLYEQYF. The CDR3 DNA reads as TGTGCCAGCAGTTTAAGCTCAAGGGACAGGGGTCTCTACGAGCAGTACTTC.

V usage is TRBV5-4 and J usage is TRBJ1-1, with TRBD1 as a possible D gene (6 bases). This CDR3 is 15 amino acids long. Germline values: CDR1 SGHNT, CDR2 YYREEE (reference sequence). Deletions cut 0 bases from V and 3 bases from J, with 12 bases between. The DNA of the CDR3 is TGTGCCAGCAGCTTGGAAGGCAGGGGACACACTGAAGCTTTCTTT. Amino acids: CASSLEGRGHTEAFF. The full variable domain, with the rest looked up from reference TRBV5-4 and TRBJ1-1, is ETGVTQSPTHLIKTRGQQVTLRCSSQSGHNTVSWYQQALGQGPQFIFQYYREEENGRGNFPPRFSGLQFPNYSSELNVNALELDDSALYLCASSLEGRGHTEAFFGQGTRLTVV.

The chain couples TRBV9 to TRBJ2-5; TRBD2 agrees at 11 bases. Per the germline V gene, CDR1 is SGDLS and CDR2 is YYNGEE. V dropped 4 bases and J dropped 2; count of bases not matched to a gene: 4. The CDR3 extends over 15 amino acids. CDR3 region: CASSSGLAGQETQYF. CDR3 bases: TGTGCCAGCAGCTCTGGACTAGCGGGTCAAGAGACCCAGTACTTC.

This rearrangement joins TRBV20-1 to TRBJ2-1; TRBD2 matches 8 bases. The V and J ends lost 6 bases and 0 bases, in that order; junction bases with no gene match: 1. Looked up from germline, CDR1 is DFQATT and CDR2 is SNEGSKA (reference sequence). The CDR3 runs to 13 residues. The CDR3 bases are TGCAGTGCAAGCGGGAGCTCCTACAATGAGCAGTTCTTC. Amino acid sequence: CSASGSSYNEQFF.

The V and J genes are TRBV12-3 or TRBV12-4 and TRBJ2-1; D is unresolved. Between the trimmed V and J ends, which lost 0 bases and 8 bases, there was a span of 8 bases. This CDR3 has 13 residues. The CDR3 DNA follows: TGTGCCAGCAGTTTAGCAGGGATCCATGAGCAGTTCTTC. It codes for CASSLAGIHEQFF.

The V call is TRBV7-2, the J call TRBJ2-7; weak D call: TRBD1 (6 bases). This CDR3 contains 14 residues. The germline V and J ends were trimmed by 3 bases and 3 bases, with 12 bases remaining between them. Germline-derived CDR1 and CDR2 are SGHTA and FQGNSA. DNA for the CDR3: TGTGCCAGCAGCTTTTTTGAGGGGGTCTACGAGCAGTACTTC. As protein: CASSFFEGVYEQYF.

There are a few counts of this clonotype. The chain combines TRBV7-2 with TRBJ2-5; TRBD2 might be the D (5 bases). The V end was cut by 5 bases, the J end by 1 base, with 11 bases between. The germline V gene encodes CDR1 SGHTA and CDR2 FQGNSA. There are 14 residues in the CDR3. For the CDR3, the DNA is TGTGCCAGCAGCCCTGGACTGGTCCAAGAGACCCAGTACTTC. This gives the protein CASSPGLVQETQYF.

The chain uses TRBV5-4 and TRBJ2-3, with D possibly TRBD2 on 6 matching bases. V lost 0 bases and J 6 bases, leaving 11 bases between the germline ends. Germline V gives CDR1 SGHNT, CDR2 YYREEE (reference sequence). The CDR3 sequence is 14 residues long. The CDR3 DNA reads TGTGCCAGCAGCTTGGACGGACTATCGGATACGCAGTATTTT. Translating gives CASSLDGLSDTQYF.

Only a few counts were recorded for this clonotype. The CDR3 is CASSFSGSNQPQHF. CDR3 DNA sequence: TGTGCCAGCAGTTTTTCAGGCAGCAATCAGCCCCAGCATTTT. This sequence joins TRBV28 and TRBJ1-5; D call uncertain. CDR3 size: 14 residues. Trimming removed 3 bases at V and 1 base at J, with 7 bases between. CDR1 and CDR2 (germline): MDHEN, SYDVKM.